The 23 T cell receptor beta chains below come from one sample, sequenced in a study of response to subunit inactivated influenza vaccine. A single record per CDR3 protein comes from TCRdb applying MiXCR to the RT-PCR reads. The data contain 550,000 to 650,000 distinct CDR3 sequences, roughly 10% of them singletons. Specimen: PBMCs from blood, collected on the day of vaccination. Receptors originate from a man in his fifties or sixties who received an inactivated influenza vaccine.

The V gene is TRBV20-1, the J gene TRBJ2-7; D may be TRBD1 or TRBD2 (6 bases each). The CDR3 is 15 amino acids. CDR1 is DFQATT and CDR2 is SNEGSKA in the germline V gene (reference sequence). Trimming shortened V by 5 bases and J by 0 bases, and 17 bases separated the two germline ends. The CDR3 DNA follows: TGCAGTGCTGGGGGGCTGGGGGTTAGCTCCTACGAGCAGTACTTC. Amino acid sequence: CSAGGLGVSSYEQYF.

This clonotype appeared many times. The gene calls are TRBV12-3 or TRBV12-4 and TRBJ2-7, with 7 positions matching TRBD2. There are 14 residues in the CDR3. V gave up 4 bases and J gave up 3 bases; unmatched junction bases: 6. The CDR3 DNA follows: TGTGCCAGCAGTTGGGGTAGCGGGTTCTACGAGCAGTACTTC. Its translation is CASSWGSGFYEQYF.

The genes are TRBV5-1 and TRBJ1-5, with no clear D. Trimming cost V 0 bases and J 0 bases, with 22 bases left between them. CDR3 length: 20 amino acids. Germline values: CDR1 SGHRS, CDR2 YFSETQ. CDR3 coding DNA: TGCGCCAGCAGCTTGGCCTTGCTAAGGACGGTTCACGGTAGCAATCAGCCCCAGCATTTT. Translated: CASSLALLRTVHGSNQPQHF. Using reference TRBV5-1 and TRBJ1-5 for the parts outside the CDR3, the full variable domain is KAGVTQTPRYLIKTRGQQVTLSCSPISGHRSVSWYQQTPGQGLQFLFEYFSETQRNKGNFPGRFSGRQFSNSRSEMNVSTLELGDSALYLCASSLALLRTVHGSNQPQHFGDGTRLSIL.

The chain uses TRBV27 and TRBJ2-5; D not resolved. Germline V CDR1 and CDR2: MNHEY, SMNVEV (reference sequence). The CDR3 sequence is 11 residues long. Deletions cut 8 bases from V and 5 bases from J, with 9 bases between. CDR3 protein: CASGVLETQYF. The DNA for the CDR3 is TGTGCCAGCGGGGTTTTGGAGACCCAGTACTTC.

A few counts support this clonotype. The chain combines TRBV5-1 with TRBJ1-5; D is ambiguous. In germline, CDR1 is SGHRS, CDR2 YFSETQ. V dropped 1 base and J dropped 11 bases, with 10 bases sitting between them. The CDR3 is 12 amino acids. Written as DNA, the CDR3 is TGCGCCAGCAGCTTGTCAAAGCCGGCCCAGCATTTT. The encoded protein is CASSLSKPAQHF.

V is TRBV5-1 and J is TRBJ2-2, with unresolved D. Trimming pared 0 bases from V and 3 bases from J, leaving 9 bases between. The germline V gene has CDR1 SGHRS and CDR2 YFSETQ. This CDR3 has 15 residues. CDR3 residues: CASSLDLRDTGELFF. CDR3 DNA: TGCGCCAGCAGCTTGGACTTAAGGGACACCGGGGAGCTGTTTTTT. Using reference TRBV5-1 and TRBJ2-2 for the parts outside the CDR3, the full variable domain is KAGVTQTPRYLIKTRGQQVTLSCSPISGHRSVSWYQQTPGQGLQFLFEYFSETQRNKGNFPGRFSGRQFSNSRSEMNVSTLELGDSALYLCASSLDLRDTGELFFGEGSRLTVL.

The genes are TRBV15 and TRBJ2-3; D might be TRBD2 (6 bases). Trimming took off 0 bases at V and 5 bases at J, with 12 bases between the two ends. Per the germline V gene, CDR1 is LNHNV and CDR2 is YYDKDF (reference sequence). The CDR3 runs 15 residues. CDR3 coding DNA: TGTGCCACCAGCAGAGATCGACTAGTCGGAGATACGCAGTATTTT. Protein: CATSRDRLVGDTQYF.

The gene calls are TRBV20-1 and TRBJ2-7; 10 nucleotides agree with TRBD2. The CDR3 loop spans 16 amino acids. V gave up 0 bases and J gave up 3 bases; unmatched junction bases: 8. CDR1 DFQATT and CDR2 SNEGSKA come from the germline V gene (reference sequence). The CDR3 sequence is CSARDGASGGRYEQYF. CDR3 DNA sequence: TGCAGTGCTAGAGATGGCGCTAGCGGGGGACGCTACGAGCAGTACTTC.

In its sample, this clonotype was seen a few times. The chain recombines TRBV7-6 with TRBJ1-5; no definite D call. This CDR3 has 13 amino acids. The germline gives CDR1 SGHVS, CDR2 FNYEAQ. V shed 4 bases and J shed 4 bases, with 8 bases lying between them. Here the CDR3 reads CASSYDLNQPQHF. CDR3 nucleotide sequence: TGTGCCAGCAGCTATGATCTAAATCAGCCCCAGCATTTT.

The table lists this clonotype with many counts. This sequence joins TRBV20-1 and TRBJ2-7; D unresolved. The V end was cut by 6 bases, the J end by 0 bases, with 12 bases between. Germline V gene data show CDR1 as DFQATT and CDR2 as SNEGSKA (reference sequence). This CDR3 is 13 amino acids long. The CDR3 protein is CSAPDIRSYEQYF. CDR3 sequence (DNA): TGCAGTGCCCCTGACATCCGCTCCTACGAGCAGTACTTC.

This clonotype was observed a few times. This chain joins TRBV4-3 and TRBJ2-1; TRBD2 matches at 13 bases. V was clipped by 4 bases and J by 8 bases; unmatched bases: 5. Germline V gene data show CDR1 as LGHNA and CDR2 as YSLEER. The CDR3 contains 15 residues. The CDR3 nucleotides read TGCGCCAGCAGCCCGGGGACTAGCGGGGTCTATGAGCAGTTCTTC. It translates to CASSPGTSGVYEQFF.

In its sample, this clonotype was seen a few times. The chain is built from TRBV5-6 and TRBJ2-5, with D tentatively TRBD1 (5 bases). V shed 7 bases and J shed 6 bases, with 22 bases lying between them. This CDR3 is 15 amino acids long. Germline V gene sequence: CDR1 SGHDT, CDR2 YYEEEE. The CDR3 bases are TGTGCCAGCTCAAACCGCCGACAGTCCAGAAAGACCCAGTACTTC. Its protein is CASSNRRQSRKTQYF. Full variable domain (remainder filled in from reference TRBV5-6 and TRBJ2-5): DAGVTQSPTHLIKTRGQQVTLRCSPKSGHDTVSWYQQALGQGPQFIFQYYEEEERQRGNFPDRFSGHQFPNYSSELNVNALLLGDSALYLCASSNRRQSRKTQYFGPGTRLLVL.

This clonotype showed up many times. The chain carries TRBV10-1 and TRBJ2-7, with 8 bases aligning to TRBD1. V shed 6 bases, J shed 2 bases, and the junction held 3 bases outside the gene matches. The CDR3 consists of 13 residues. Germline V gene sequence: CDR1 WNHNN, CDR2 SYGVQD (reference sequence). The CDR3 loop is CASSGQGTYEQYF. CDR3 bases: TGCGCCAGCAGCGGACAGGGAACCTACGAGCAGTACTTC.

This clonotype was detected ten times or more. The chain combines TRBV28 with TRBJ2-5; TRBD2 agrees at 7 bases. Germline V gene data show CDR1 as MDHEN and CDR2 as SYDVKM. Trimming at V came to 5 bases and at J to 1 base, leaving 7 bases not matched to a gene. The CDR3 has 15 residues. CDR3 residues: CASSVWEGGQETQYF. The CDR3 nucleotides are TGTGCCAGCAGTGTGTGGGAGGGCGGCCAAGAGACCCAGTACTTC.

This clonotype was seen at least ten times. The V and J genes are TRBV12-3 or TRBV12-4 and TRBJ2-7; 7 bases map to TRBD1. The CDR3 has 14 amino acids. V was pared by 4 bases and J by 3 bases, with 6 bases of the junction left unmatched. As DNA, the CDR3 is TGTGCCAGCAGTTCCGAGGGACAGTACTACGAGCAGTACTTC. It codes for CASSSEGQYYEQYF.

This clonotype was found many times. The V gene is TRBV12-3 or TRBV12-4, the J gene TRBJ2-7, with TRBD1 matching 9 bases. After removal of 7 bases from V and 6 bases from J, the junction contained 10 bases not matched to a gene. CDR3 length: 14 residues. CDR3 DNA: TGTGCCAGCAATCCGGGACAGGGAATGACCGAGCAGTACTTC. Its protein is CASNPGQGMTEQYF.

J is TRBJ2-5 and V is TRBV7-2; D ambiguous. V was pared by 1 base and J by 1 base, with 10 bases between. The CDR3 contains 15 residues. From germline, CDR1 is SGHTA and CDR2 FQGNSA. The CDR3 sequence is CASSLVRAFQETQYF. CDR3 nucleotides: TGTGCCAGCAGCTTAGTACGGGCCTTCCAAGAGACCCAGTACTTC.

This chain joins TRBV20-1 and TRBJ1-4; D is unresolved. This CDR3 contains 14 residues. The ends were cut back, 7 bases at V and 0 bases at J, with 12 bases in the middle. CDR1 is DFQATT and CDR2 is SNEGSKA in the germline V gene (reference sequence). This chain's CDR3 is CSVALVATNEKLFF. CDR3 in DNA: TGCAGTGTTGCCCTCGTTGCAACTAATGAAAAACTGTTTTTT.

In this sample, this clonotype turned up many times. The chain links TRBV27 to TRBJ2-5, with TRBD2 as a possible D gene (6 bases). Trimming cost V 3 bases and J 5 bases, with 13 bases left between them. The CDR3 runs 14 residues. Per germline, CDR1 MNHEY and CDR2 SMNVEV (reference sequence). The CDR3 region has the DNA TGTGCCAGCAGTTTCTTGGGGGAGGTTGAGACCCAGTACTTC. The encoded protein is CASSFLGEVETQYF.

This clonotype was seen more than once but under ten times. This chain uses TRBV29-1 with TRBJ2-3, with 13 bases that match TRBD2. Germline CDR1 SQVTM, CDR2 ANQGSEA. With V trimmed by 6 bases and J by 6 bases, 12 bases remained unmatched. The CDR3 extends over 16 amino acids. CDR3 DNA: TGCAGCGTGGAGCGACTAGCGGGGGGCCTCTCGGATACGCAGTATTTT. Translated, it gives CSVERLAGGLSDTQYF.

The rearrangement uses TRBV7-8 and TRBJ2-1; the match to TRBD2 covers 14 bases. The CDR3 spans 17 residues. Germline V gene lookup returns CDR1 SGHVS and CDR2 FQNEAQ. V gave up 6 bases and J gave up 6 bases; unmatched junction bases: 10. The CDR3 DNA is TGTGCCAGCAGAACTTGGGGACTAGCGGGAGACGGCAATGAGCAGTTCTTC. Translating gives CASRTWGLAGDGNEQFF.

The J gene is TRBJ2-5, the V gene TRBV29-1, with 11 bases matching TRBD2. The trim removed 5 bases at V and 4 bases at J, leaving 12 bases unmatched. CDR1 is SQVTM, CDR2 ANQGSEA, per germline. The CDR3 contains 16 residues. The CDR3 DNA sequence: TGCAGCGTTTTCCCACTAGCGGGAGCCTCGGTAGAGACCCAGTACTTC. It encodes CSVFPLAGASVETQYF.

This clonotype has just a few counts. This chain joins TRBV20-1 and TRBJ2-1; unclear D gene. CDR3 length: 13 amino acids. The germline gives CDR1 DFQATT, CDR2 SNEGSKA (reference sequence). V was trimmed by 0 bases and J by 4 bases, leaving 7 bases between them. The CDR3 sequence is CSARDLLYNEQFF. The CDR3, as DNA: TGCAGTGCTAGAGATCTACTTTACAATGAGCAGTTCTTC.